This TCR beta chain derives from a study of shared clonotypes between healthy human individuals. Study at large: The cohort comprised a couple of women and a few men. Their ages spanned 18 to 49 years.

Using immunoSEQ multiplex PCR, the repertoire was profiled, and TCRdb retains in-frame clones only, with some absent. The profile shows roughly 2.2 million clones, 85% to 95% of them singletons. V gave up 0 bases and J gave up 7 bases, with 19 bases separating them. Germline lookup yields CDR1 MNHEY and CDR2 SVGAGI. The CDR3 loop spans 16 amino acids. Input material: naive CD4+ T cells from PBMCs. Documented subset: CD45RA+ positively selected. This TCR was sampled from a man aged 18-30 years in good health. Some clones in this sample may be carry-over from other donors' samples. J is TRBJ2-7 and V is TRBV6-5; perhaps TRBD2 as D (6 bases). CDR3 nucleotides: TGTGCCAGCAGTTACTCGGCCGGGACTCTGACGAGGGAGCAGTACTTC. Encoded protein: CASSYSAGTLTREQYF.